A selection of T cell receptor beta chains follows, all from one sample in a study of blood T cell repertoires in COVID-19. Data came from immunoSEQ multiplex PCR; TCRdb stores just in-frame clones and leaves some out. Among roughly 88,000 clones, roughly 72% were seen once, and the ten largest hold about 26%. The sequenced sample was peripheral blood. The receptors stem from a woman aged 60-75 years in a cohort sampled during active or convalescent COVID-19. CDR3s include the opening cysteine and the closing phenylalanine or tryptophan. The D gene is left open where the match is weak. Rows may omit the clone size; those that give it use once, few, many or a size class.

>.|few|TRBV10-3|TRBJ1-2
TGTGCCATCAGTGAGTTATCTTCGGGCTACACCTTC
CAISELSSGYTF
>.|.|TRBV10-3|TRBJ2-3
TGTGCCATCAGTGACCCCAGACAGTCCGATACGCAGTATTTT
CAISDPRQSDTQYF
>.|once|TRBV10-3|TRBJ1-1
TGTGCCATCAGTGTATTCGGGGAGGAAGCTTTCTTT
CAISVFGEEAFF
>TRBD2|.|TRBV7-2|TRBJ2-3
TGTGCCAGCAGCTTAGGGGCGGGGGGCACAGATACGCAGTATTTT
CASSLGAGGTDTQYF
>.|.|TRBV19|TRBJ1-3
TGTGCCAGTAGTCCCGTCGGGGTGCGATCTGGAAACACCATATATTTT
CASSPVGVRSGNTIYF
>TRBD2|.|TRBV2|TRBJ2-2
TGTGCCAGTAGGGGACTAATCGGATCCGGGGAGCTGTTTTTT
CASRGLIGSGELFF
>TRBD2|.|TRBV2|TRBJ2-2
TGTGCCAGCAGCGGTCGGGGGGGCGGCACCGGGGAGCTGTTTTTT
CASSGRGGGTGELFF
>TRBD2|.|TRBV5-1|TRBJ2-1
TGCGCCAGCAGCCAGACCCTAGCGGGGGGGCCCTACAATGAGCAGTTCTTC
CASSQTLAGGPYNEQFF
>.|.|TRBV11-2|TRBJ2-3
TGTGCCAGCAGCTTAGATGGAGGGGATAGCACAGATACGCAGTATTTT
CASSLDGGDSTDTQYF
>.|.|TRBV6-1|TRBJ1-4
TGTGCCAGCAGTGAAAGGGCCCGGGGGGAAAAACTGTTTTTT
CASSERARGEKLFF
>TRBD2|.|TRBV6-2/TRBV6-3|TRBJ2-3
TGTGCCAGCAGGCCTACTAGCGGGGGGGCCCTACGCACAGATACGCAGTATTTT
CASRPTSGGALRTDTQYF
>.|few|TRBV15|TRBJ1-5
TGTGCCACCAGCAGAGGGGGGAGGAGGAAGGGATGGCCCCAGCATTTT
CATSRGGRRKGWPQHF
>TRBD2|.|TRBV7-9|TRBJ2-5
TGTGCCAGCAGCCCCGGGAGGGAGGCCTCTTACCAAGAGACCCAGTACTTC
CASSPGREASYQETQYF
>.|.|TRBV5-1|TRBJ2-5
TGCGCCAGCAGCTTGTTACAGGGTAGTCAAGAGACCCAGTACTTC
CASSLLQGSQETQYF
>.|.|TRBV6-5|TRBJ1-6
TGTGCCAGCAGTTACGGGGCATCCTATTCACCTCTCCACTTT
CASSYGASYSPLHF
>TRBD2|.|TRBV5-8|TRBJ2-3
TGTGCCAGCAGTTTGGGGGGGGTTACAGATACGCAGTATTTT
CASSLGGVTDTQYF
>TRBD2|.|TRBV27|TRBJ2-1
TGTGCCAGCTGTGTCCGGGGACTAGTTTGGGATGAGCAGTTCTTC
CASCVRGLVWDEQFF
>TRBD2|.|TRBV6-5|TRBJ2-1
TGTGCCAGCAGTTACGAGGGGACTACTTACAATGAGCAGTTCTTC
CASSYEGTTYNEQFF
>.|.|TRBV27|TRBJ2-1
TGTGCCAGCAGTTTAGCAGGGAAGGACAATGAGCAGTTCTTC
CASSLAGKDNEQFF
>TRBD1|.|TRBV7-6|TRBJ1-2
TGTGCCAGCAGCTACAAGACAGGGACTAACTATGGCTACACCTTC
CASSYKTGTNYGYTF
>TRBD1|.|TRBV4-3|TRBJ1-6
TGCGCCAGCAGCCCCGGGATGGGGACAGGGAGGTCTTCACCCCTCCACTTT
CASSPGMGTGRSSPLHF
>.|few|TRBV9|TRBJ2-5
TGTGCCAGCAGCGTAGTCGGAGAGACCCAGTACTTC
CASSVVGETQYF
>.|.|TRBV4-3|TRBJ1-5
TGCGCCAGCAGCCAAGAGGTTACGGGGAATCAGCCCCAGCATTTT
CASSQEVTGNQPQHF
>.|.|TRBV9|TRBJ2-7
TGTGCCAGCAGCGTAGGACAGCGAGCCCCCTACGAGCAGTACTTC
CASSVGQRAPYEQYF